This record concerns one TCR beta chain sequence. This sample was taken from a study of blood T cell repertoires in COVID-19. The germline V gene has CDR1 MDHEN and CDR2 SYDVKM. The CDR3 has 15 residues. Trimming at V came to 8 bases and at J to 2 bases, leaving 11 bases not matched to a gene. Repertoires were generated with immunoSEQ multiplex PCR, while TCRdb's copy carries only in-frame clones and drops some. The sample consists of about 200,000 clones, 90% of them appearing once. The chain carries TRBV28 and TRBJ2-7; 8 bases line up with TRBD1. The sequence came from a man between 45 and 60 years old with acute or convalescent COVID-19. Sequencing used peripheral blood. For the CDR3, the DNA is TGTGCCAGCTACGAATCCGGGACAGGAACCTACGAGCAGTACTTC. It translates to CASYESGTGTYEQYF.